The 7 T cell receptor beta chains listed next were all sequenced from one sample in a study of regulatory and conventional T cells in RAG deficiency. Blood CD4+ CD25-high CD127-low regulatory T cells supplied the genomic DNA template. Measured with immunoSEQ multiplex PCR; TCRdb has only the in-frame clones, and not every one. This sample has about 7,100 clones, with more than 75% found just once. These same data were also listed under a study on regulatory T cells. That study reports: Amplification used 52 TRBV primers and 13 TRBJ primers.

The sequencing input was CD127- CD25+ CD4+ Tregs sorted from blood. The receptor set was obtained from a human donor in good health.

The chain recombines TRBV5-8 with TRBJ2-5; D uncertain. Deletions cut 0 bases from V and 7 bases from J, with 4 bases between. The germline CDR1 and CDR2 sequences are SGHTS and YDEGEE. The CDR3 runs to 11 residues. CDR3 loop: CASSLGGTQYF. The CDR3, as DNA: TGTGCCAGCAGCTTGGGCGGGACCCAGTACTTC.

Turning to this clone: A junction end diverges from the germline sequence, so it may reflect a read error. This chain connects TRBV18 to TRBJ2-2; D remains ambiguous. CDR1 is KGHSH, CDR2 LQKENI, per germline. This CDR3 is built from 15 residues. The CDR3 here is CASSPRAAKTGELFF. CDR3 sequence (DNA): TGTGCCAGCTCACCACGGGCCGCGAAGACCGGGGAGCTGTTTTTT.

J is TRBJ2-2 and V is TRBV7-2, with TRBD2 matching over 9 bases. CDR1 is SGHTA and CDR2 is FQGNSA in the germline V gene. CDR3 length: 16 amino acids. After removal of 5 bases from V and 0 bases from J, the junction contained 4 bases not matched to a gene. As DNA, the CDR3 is TGTGCCAGCAGCCTTAGCGGGGGATCGAACACCGGGGAGCTGTTTTTT. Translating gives CASSLSGGSNTGELFF.

The CDR3 sequence: CASSSGQGSEAFF. In DNA, the CDR3 is TGTGCCAGCAGCTCCGGACAGGGCTCTGAAGCTTTCTTT. The J gene is TRBJ1-1, the V gene TRBV7-7; TRBD1 matches 8 bases. V lost 4 bases and J lost 6; bases outside the gene matches: 4. The CDR3 runs 13 residues. Germline CDR1 reads SSHAT; CDR2 reads FNYEAQ (reference sequence).

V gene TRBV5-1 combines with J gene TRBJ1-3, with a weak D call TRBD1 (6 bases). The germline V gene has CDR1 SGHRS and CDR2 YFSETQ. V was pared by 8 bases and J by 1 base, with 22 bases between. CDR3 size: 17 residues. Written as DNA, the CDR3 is TGCGCCAGACGGGACATTGGCGGGGGGTTGTCTGGAAACACCATATATTTT. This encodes CARRDIGGGLSGNTIYF.

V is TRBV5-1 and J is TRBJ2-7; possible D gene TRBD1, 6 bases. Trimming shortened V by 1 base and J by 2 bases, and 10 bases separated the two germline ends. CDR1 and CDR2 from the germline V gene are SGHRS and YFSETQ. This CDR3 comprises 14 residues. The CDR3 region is CASSLTEGAYEQYF. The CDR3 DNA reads TGCGCCAGCAGCTTGACCGAGGGGGCCTACGAGCAGTACTTC.

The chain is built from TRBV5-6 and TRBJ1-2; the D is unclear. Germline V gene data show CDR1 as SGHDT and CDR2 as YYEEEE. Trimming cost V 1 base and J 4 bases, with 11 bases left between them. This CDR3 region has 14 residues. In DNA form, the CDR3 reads TGTGCCAGCAGCTTGCCGACGGAGGTCTATGGCTACACCTTC. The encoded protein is CASSLPTEVYGYTF. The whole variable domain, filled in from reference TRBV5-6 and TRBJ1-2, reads DAGVTQSPTHLIKTRGQQVTLRCSPKSGHDTVSWYQQALGQGPQFIFQYYEEEERQRGNFPDRFSGHQFPNYSSELNVNALLLGDSALYLCASSLPTEVYGYTFGSGTRLTVV.